This TCR beta chain appears in the sequencing data of a study of sequential checkpoint blockade in melanoma (dated by TCRdb to about 2019). As for the study more broadly: In a 1:1 randomization, patients received either first-line nivolumab then ipilimumab (arm A) or ipilimumab then nivolumab (arm B). Both trial sequences were followed by maintenance nivolumab. Results and caveats for the whole study, not just this receptor: Larger, independent patient cohorts are needed to validate the response-prediction model that combines TCR metrics and mutation burden.

The treatment or condition tag for this specimen amounts to: randomized to nivolumab then ipilimumab (arm A) or the reverse (arm B). None of the trial patients had been given prior DNA-damaging chemotherapy. A FACS Aria II flow cytometer was used to sort live CD3+CD8+ cells that were negative for CD19 and CD56 from thawed PBMCs. CheckMate 064, a randomized, open-label phase II trial of sequential checkpoint blockade, was the source of the samples, all of which came from patients with melanoma. Leukapheresis was used to collect peripheral blood mononuclear cells, which were then purified with Ficoll-Paque and frozen in human serum with around 10% DMSO. Purity of sorted blood CD3+CD8+ cells was verified at >95% immediately after sorting, followed by DNA extraction. Comment on this clone: What antigen it recognizes has not been identified. No base-level quality is on record; no much larger clone is a single base apart.

TCRbeta CDR3 regions were immunosequenced from genomic DNA with the immunoSEQ Assay. Genomic DNA was amplified by bias-controlled multiplex PCR before high-throughput sequencing. The authors processed their data as follows. To quantify the absolute abundance of each unique TCRbeta CDR3 region, the sequences were collapsed and filtered. Clonality, defined as 1 minus Pielou's evenness, was calculated using only productive rearrangements. A previously published method was used to identify clones with significantly greater frequencies in on-treatment samples than in baseline samples. Here the immuneACCESS table is served through TCRdb, limited to in-frame sequences with V and J called. Missing clones are a known gap in these copies; in checked studies unresolved V genes cover under half, and the rest lacks a known reason. That table gives V, J and clone size, and the DNA gave D and trimming. The sample has 30,000 to 45,000 clones on record, approximately 91% of them singletons. Roughly an eighth of the sample is in the top ten clones.

The sequence was collected from a human donor with melanoma. The sequencing here drew on CD8+ T cells sorted from blood (inferred from file names), taken from a patient given nivolumab and ipilimumab in sequence.

The nucleotide sequence reads TGCGCCAGCAAAGTAGCGGGAGGGTGGGCAGATACGCAGTATTTT. It is translated as CASKVAGGWADTQYF. The sequence links TRBV10-2 to TRBJ2-3; the central 11 bases match TRBD2. The CDR3 measures 15 amino acids from cysteine to phenylalanine. The only DNA kept is the CDR3, 45 bases in frame from the first base. Based on the germline V gene, the CDR1 and CDR2 sequences are WSHSY and SAAADI. V loses 7 bases at its end and J loses 4 bases; junction bases beyond the gene matches: 7.